This TCR beta chain is from a study of PD-1 blockade in mismatch repair-deficient tumors. Note on this clone: The antigen remains undetermined.

Study outcomes and limitations: After pembrolizumab, tumor-resident clones rose rapidly, then generally contracted before radiologic responses.

Here immunoSEQ multiplex PCR was the method, and the copy in TCRdb shows in-frame clones only, minus some. The sample has roughly 120,000 clones, roughly 80% seen once. Germline assignment: CDR1 SGHTA and CDR2 FQGNSA. The CDR3 extends over 14 amino acids. Deletions cut 5 bases from V and 3 bases from J, with 11 bases between. This chain joins TRBV7-2 and TRBJ1-5; a possible D gene is TRBD1 (5 bases). The clonotype comes from an adult with mismatch repair-deficient cancer. Here the sequenced sample was peripheral blood, taken roughly 60 weeks after starting pembrolizumab. CDR3 protein: CASSQVGLNQPQHF. CDR3 nucleotide sequence: TGTGCCAGCAGCCAGGTGGGGCTCAATCAGCCCCAGCATTTT.